The 5 T cell receptor beta chains in this list originate from one sample, sequenced in a study of Graves' ophthalmopathy and Graves' hyperthyroidism. Amplifying from RNA transcripts, the study obtained TCR beta CDR3 regions. First-round RT-PCR used HTBI primers; second-round multiplex PCR followed. TCRdb re-analysed the multiplex PCR reads in MiXCR, keeping a single row per CDR3 protein. The sample lists roughly 610,000 distinct CDR3 sequences, 20% to 25% occurring once. The sample taken for sequencing was peripheral blood. The origin of the receptors is a woman under 30 with stable Graves' hyperthyroidism. Some clones in this sample may be carry-over from other donors' samples.

This clonotype has ten or more counts. The V call is TRBV30, the J call TRBJ2-4, with D possibly being TRBD1 (5 bases). The CDR3 length is 11 residues. Germline assignment: CDR1 GTSNPN and CDR2 SVGIG (reference sequence). Here the CDR3 DNA reads TGTTCAGGGTCTGGCAAAAACATTCAGTACTTC. The encoded protein is CSGSGKNIQYF.

Of note for this clonotype: This may come from a read error, since a much larger clone is one base off. The chain links TRBV11-2 to TRBJ2-5, with 9 bases fitting TRBD1. The V gene's germline CDR1 is SGHAT and CDR2 FQNNGV. The length of the CDR3 is 15 residues. The CDR3, as DNA: TGTGCCAGCAGCATAAACAGGGGGCGCGTGGAGACCCAGGACTTC. This encodes CASSINRGRVETQDF.

This clonotype appeared many times. V is TRBV11-2 and J is TRBJ1-2; 7 bases agree with TRBD1. The CDR3 extends over 12 amino acids. Germline assignment: CDR1 SGHAT and CDR2 FQNNGV. Unmatched junction bases numbered 5, after V lost 5 bases and J lost 8 bases. For the CDR3, the DNA is TGTGCCAGCAGCCCCGGGGACAGCGGCTACACCTTC. Residues: CASSPGDSGYTF.

In this sample, this clonotype turned up many times. This chain links TRBV6-5 with TRBJ2-5, with D uncertain. The CDR3 runs to 15 residues. Germline V lookup: CDR1 MNHEY, CDR2 SVGAGI. Trimming left V 0 bases short and J 5 bases short, with 13 bases between. In nucleotides, the CDR3 is TGTGCCAGCAGTTACTCGAGAGGCACACTGGAGACCCAGTACTTC. Translated, it gives CASSYSRGTLETQYF.

This clonotype was seen repeatedly, ten times or more. This chain links TRBV11-2 with TRBJ2-5, with 7 bases fitting TRBD2. V lost 1 base and J lost 1; bases outside the gene matches: 6. The CDR3 is 16 amino acids. In germline, CDR1 is SGHAT, CDR2 FQNNGV. This CDR3 reads CASSLGPSGAQETQYF. The DNA for the CDR3 is TGTGCCAGCAGCTTAGGACCTAGCGGAGCCCAAGAGACCCAGTACTTC.